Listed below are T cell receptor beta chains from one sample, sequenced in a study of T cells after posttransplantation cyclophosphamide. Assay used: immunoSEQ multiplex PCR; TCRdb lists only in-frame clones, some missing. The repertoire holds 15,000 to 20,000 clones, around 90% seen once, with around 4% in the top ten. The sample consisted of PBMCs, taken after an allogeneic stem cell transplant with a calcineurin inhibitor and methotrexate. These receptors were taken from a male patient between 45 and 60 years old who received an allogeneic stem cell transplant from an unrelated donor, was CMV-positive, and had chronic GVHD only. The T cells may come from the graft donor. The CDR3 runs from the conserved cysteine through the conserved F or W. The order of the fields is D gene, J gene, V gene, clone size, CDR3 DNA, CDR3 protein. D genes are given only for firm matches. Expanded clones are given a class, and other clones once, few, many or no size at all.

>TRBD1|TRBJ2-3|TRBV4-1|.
TGCGCCAGCAGCACCAGCCCCAGGATCGGACAGGTTGGGTCCACAGATACGCAGTATTTT
CASSTSPRIGQVGSTDTQYF
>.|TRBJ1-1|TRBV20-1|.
TGCAGTGTGGGGGGAGGCACTGAAGCTTTCTTT
CSVGGGTEAFF
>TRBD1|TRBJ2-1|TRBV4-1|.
TGCGCCAGCAGCCATCCCCCGTCCGGGACAGCAAATGAGCAGTTCTTC
CASSHPPSGTANEQFF
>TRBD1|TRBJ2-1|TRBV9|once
TGTGCCAGCAGCGGCTACAGGGACAGTGAGCAGTTCTTC
CASSGYRDSEQFF
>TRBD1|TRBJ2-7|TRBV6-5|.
TGTGCCAGCAGGGCGACCGGGACAGGCATATACGAGCAGTACTTC
CASRATGTGIYEQYF
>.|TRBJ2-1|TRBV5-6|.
TGTGCCAGCAGCTTAACCGGGAGAACGAAATCCTACAATGAGCAGTTCTTC
CASSLTGRTKSYNEQFF
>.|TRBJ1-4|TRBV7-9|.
TGTGCCAGCAGCTTAGGGACAGATAATGAAAAACTGTTTTTT
CASSLGTDNEKLFF
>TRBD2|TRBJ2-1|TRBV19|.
TGTGCCAGTAGTATAGCTGGCCGGACTAGCGGATACAATGAGCAGTTCTTC
CASSIAGRTSGYNEQFF
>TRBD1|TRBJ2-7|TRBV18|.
TGTGCCAGCTCACCATTAGGACAGGGCGCCTACGAGCAGTACTTC
CASSPLGQGAYEQYF
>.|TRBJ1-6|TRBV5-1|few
TGCGCCAGCAGCCCGGCGGACAGTTATTCACCCCTCCACTTT
CASSPADSYSPLHF
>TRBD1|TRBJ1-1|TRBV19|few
TGTGCCAGTACCACCCCAGGGGGGTGGACTGAAGCTTTCTTT
CASTTPGGWTEAFF
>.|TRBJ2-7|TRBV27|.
TGTGCCAGCAGTGCGCAGACGGACAGAAGAGCCTACGAGCAGTACTTC
CASSAQTDRRAYEQYF
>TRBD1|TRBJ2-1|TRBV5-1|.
TGCGCCAGCAGCGGGACAGGGGGCCTGAGCTCCTACAATGAGCAGTTCTTC
CASSGTGGLSSYNEQFF
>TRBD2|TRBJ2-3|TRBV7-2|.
TGTGCCAGCAGCTTTGGGCGGGAGGCAGATACGCAGTATTTT
CASSFGREADTQYF
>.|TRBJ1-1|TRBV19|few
TGTGCCAGTAGCAGTGGGGCTCTTCCTGAAGCTTTCTTT
CASSSGALPEAFF
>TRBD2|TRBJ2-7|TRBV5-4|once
TGTGCCAGCAGAACAGCCGGGACTAGCGACGAGCAGTACTTC
CASRTAGTSDEQYF
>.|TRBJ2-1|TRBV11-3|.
TGTGCCAGCAGCTTAATTGGGGCGCTACAGGCCAATAGCGAGCAGTTCTTC
CASSLIGALQANSEQFF
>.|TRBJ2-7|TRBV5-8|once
TGTGCCAGCAGCTCCCTCTACGAGCAGTACTTC
CASSSLYEQYF
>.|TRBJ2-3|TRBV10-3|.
TGTGCCATCAGCCCACTCACAGATACGCAGTATTTT
CAISPLTDTQYF
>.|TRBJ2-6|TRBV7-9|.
TGTGCCAGCAGCTTGGGCAACGGTTTGTTGGGGGCCAACGTCCTGACTTTC
CASSLGNGLLGANVLTF
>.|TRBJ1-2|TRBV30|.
TGTGCCCAGGATCAGGGAAACCTACCTCGACCCTCTAACTATGGCTACACCTTC
CAQDQGNLPRPSNYGYTF
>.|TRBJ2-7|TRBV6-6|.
TGTGCCAGCAGTTCGACAGGTACCTACGTCGAGCAGTACTTC
CASSSTGTYVEQYF
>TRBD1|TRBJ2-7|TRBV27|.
TGTGCCAGCAGTTTTTCCGGGACAGTTCCCCTCGAGCAGTACTTC
CASSFSGTVPLEQYF
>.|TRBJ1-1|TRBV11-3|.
TGTGCCAGCAGCGTGGGGAGCTATTTGGGGACTGAAGCTTTCTTT
CASSVGSYLGTEAFF
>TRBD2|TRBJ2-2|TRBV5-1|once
TGCGCCAGCAGCGGCTATTTAGCGGGAAGGGACACCGGGGAGCTGTTTTTT
CASSGYLAGRDTGELFF
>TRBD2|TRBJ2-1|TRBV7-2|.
TGTGCCAGCAGCTTCAAGGGACTAGCGGATATAAATGAGCAGTTCTTC
CASSFKGLADINEQFF
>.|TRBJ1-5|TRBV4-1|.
TGCGCCAGCAGCCAAGTCCCAGGTAGCAATCAGCCCCAGCATTTT
CASSQVPGSNQPQHF
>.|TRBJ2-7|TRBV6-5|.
TGTGCCAGCAGTTACTCGACGACTTTCTACGAGCAGTACTTC
CASSYSTTFYEQYF
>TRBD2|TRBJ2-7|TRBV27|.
TGTGCCAGCAGTTCCGGACTAGTTCGAGGGGAGTACTTC
CASSSGLVRGEYF
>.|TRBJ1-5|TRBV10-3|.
TGTGCCATCAGTGAAAAGGACGGGGATAGCAATCAGCCCCAGCATTTT
CAISEKDGDSNQPQHF
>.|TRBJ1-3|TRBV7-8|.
TGTGCCAGCAGCTTAATGGGGCCTGGAAACACCATATATTTT
CASSLMGPGNTIYF
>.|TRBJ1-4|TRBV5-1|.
TGCGCCAGCAGCTATGATCAGGGATCTACAACTAATGAAAAACTGTTTTTT
CASSYDQGSTTNEKLFF
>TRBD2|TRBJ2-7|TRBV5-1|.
TGCGCCAGCAGCCAAAAAAGCGGGAGGGACTACGAGCAGTACTTC
CASSQKSGRDYEQYF
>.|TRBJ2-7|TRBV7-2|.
TGTGCCAGCAGCCTAACCTCCACTTACGAGCAGTACTTC
CASSLTSTYEQYF
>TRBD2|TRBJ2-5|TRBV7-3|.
TGTGCCAGCAGCTTAACGCCGGGGGGGCGACGAGAGACCCAGTACTTC
CASSLTPGGRRETQYF
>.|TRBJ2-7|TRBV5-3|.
TGTGCCAGAAGCTTGGCTCAGGGCGGAGAGCAGTACTTC
CARSLAQGGEQYF
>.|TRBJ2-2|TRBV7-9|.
TGTGCCAGCAGCTTTGTTCTTCAGGCTAGCGAGGGGGAGCTGTTTTTT
CASSFVLQASEGELFF